This passage covers 24 T cell receptor beta chains from one sample sequenced in a study of blood T cell repertoires in COVID-19. Using immunoSEQ multiplex PCR, the repertoire was profiled, and TCRdb retains in-frame clones only, with some absent. The table lists 80,000 to 130,000 clones, roughly 88% of them singletons. The sequenced material came from peripheral blood. The receptors were gathered from a woman aged 60 to 75 with acute or convalescent COVID-19.

J is TRBJ2-3 and V is TRBV11-3, with 11 nucleotides matching TRBD2. This CDR3 has 18 amino acids. V trimming: 5 bases; J trimming: 2 bases; junction bases outside the gene matches: 12. CDR1 and CDR2 from the germline V gene are SGHNT and YENEEA. The CDR3 DNA sequence: TGTGCCAGCAGCCTAGGACCTCAGACTAGCGGGAACACAGATACGCAGTATTTT. Translating gives CASSLGPQTSGNTDTQYF.

This sequence joins TRBV6-5 and TRBJ2-3; 8 bases are a match to TRBD2. Germline trimming cut 6 bases from V and 0 bases from J; bases unmatched to any gene: 2. The CDR3 loop spans 14 amino acids. Germline lookup yields CDR1 MNHEY and CDR2 SVGAGI. The CDR3 loop is CASRTSASTDTQYF. The DNA of the CDR3 is TGTGCCAGCAGGACTAGCGCTAGCACAGATACGCAGTATTTT.

J is TRBJ1-1 and V is TRBV29-1, with D tentatively TRBD1 (5 bases). The CDR3 covers 13 residues. V lost 6 bases, J lost 1 base, and 12 bases lay in between. Per germline, CDR1 SQVTM and CDR2 ANQGSEA. The CDR3 sequence is CSVPWTRNTEAFF. The DNA for the CDR3 is TGCAGCGTCCCCTGGACAAGGAACACTGAAGCTTTCTTT. The variable domain in full, with the rest retrieved from reference TRBV29-1 and TRBJ1-1, is SAVISQKPSRDICQRGTSLTIQCQVDSQVTMMFWYRQQPGQSLTLIATANQGSEATYESGFVIDKFPISRPNLTFSTLTVSNMSPEDSSIYLCSVPWTRNTEAFFGQGTRLTVV.

The chain joins TRBV3-1 (or the pseudogene TRBV3-2) to TRBJ1-1, with TRBD1 identical over 7 bases. The CDR3 runs 13 residues. J lost 3 bases, V lost 5 bases, and 3 bases had no gene match. Germline V gene sequence: CDR1 LGHDT, CDR2 YNNKEL (reference sequence). The CDR3 reads CASSSTGDTEAFF. The CDR3 DNA follows: TGTGCCAGCAGCTCAACAGGGGACACTGAAGCTTTCTTT.

This chain links TRBV6-6 with TRBJ2-1, with D perhaps TRBD1 (5 bases). The V gene's germline CDR1 is MNHNY and CDR2 SVGAGI (reference sequence). Trimming cost V 5 bases and J 3 bases, with 20 bases left between them. This CDR3 is 17 amino acids long. The CDR3 nucleotides are TGTGCCAGCAGTCACCGTTTGGGGCTCCACCTCTACAATGAGCAGTTCTTC. Translating gives CASSHRLGLHLYNEQFF.

This clone was seen only once. This chain connects TRBV3-1 (or the pseudogene TRBV3-2) to TRBJ1-2, with 10 bases matching TRBD1. This CDR3 spans 14 amino acids. Trimming at V came to 3 bases and at J to 8 bases, leaving 6 bases not matched to a gene. Germline lookup yields CDR1 LGHDT and CDR2 YNNKEL (reference sequence). The CDR3 bases are TGTGCCAGCAGCCACGACAGGGGGCCGGGAGGCTACACCTTC. Its translation is CASSHDRGPGGYTF.

The rearrangement joins TRBV3-1 (or the pseudogene TRBV3-2) to TRBJ1-5, with D hard to call. V was cut by 1 base and J by 6 bases, with 10 bases left in between. CDR3 length: 14 residues. Germline V lookup: CDR1 LGHDT, CDR2 YNNKEL (reference sequence). The CDR3 loop is CASSQGGAAQPQHF. Here the CDR3 DNA reads TGTGCCAGCAGCCAAGGCGGCGCGGCTCAGCCCCAGCATTTT.

V and J are TRBV3-1 (or the pseudogene TRBV3-2) and TRBJ1-2; the D gene is possibly TRBD1 (6 bases). V was pared by 6 bases and J by 4 bases, with 9 bases between. In germline, CDR1 is LGHDT, CDR2 YNNKEL (reference sequence). This CDR3 has 12 residues. The CDR3 loop is CASRQGPYGYTF. As DNA, the CDR3 is TGTGCCAGCAGACAGGGACCCTATGGCTACACCTTC.

The CDR3 is CASSLLGSEQFF. In DNA, the CDR3 is TGTGCCAGCAGTTTATTGGGCAGTGAGCAGTTCTTC. The J gene is TRBJ2-1, the V gene TRBV12-3 or TRBV12-4; D unresolved. The CDR3 covers 12 residues. The ends were cut back, 2 bases at V and 9 bases at J, with 8 bases in the middle.

J is TRBJ2-3 and V is TRBV28, with D tentatively TRBD1 (7 bases). The V gene lost 6 bases and the J gene lost 3 bases, with 13 bases spanning the gap. The CDR3 contains 14 residues. Germline values: CDR1 MDHEN, CDR2 SYDVKM. The CDR3 nucleotides are TGTGCCAGCAGCCCAGGGGGGTGGACAGATACGCAGTATTTT. Its protein is CASSPGGWTDTQYF.

This chain uses TRBV27 with TRBJ1-2; D is uncertain. This CDR3 spans 15 amino acids. V was pared by 5 bases and J by 5 bases, with 18 bases between. Germline V gene data show CDR1 as MNHEY and CDR2 as SMNVEV (reference sequence). CDR3 bases: TGTGCCAGCAGTCCCGCGGTGACTCCCTTGTATGGCTACACCTTC. Its protein product is CASSPAVTPLYGYTF.

The V call is TRBV28, the J call TRBJ2-1; no firm D call. The CDR3 loop spans 17 amino acids. Germline-derived CDR1 and CDR2 are MDHEN and SYDVKM. The V and J ends lost 0 bases and 0 bases respectively, with 12 bases between them. CDR3 in DNA: TGTGCCAGCAGTTTATGGGTGCGCTTAAGCTCCTACAATGAGCAGTTCTTC. Translating it yields CASSLWVRLSSYNEQFF.

The chain links TRBV6-6 to TRBJ2-7, with 12 bases identical to TRBD2. J was trimmed by 0 bases and V by 5 bases; bases with no gene match: 8. CDR1 is MNHNY and CDR2 is SVGAGI in the germline V gene (reference sequence). This CDR3 has 17 residues. Written as DNA, the CDR3 is TGTGCCAGCAGTCCCTTCCTAGCGGGAGGGATCTCCTACGAGCAGTACTTC. Residues: CASSPFLAGGISYEQYF.

The V call is TRBV30, the J call TRBJ2-1; 11 bases map to TRBD2. This CDR3 is 16 amino acids long. The germline V gene has CDR1 GTSNPN and CDR2 SVGIG (reference sequence). Germline trimming cut 2 bases from V and 8 bases from J; bases unmatched to any gene: 11. The CDR3 region is CAWSRRASGRFHEQFF. The CDR3 DNA reads TGTGCCTGGAGTAGAAGGGCTAGCGGGAGGTTCCATGAGCAGTTCTTC.

This clone has only one observation. V usage is TRBV4-2 and J usage is TRBJ2-7, with D maybe TRBD2 (6 bases). This CDR3 is built from 15 residues. Germline V CDR1 and CDR2: LGHNA, YNFKEQ. V was pared by 1 base and J by 0 bases, with 10 bases between. CDR3 region: CASSQVDGSSYEQYF. DNA of the CDR3: TGTGCCAGCAGCCAAGTGGACGGGAGCTCCTACGAGCAGTACTTC.

V usage is TRBV24-1 and J usage is TRBJ2-2; 10 nucleotides agree with TRBD2. The CDR3 runs 17 residues. Germline loops: CDR1 KGHDR, CDR2 SFDVKD. The J segment lost 5 bases and the V segment lost 3 bases, leaving 8 bases of the junction unmatched. The CDR3 sequence is CATSDPRGSGRTGELFF. CDR3 coding DNA: TGTGCCACCAGTGATCCTCGCGGTAGCGGGAGGACCGGGGAGCTGTTTTTT.

This clone was recorded only once. This rearrangement joins TRBV10-2 to TRBJ2-1; TRBD2 matches 7 bases. This CDR3 comprises 14 residues. CDR1 WSHSY and CDR2 SAAADI come from the germline V gene. V was clipped by 4 bases and J by 9 bases; unmatched bases: 9. CDR3 DNA sequence: TGCGCCAGCAGTGTGAACGGACTAGTGGGTGAGCAGTTCTTC. Residues: CASSVNGLVGEQFF.

In its sample, this clone was seen a few times. The chain uses TRBV18 and TRBJ1-1; 7 bases line up with TRBD1. Unmatched junction bases numbered 10, after V lost 1 base and J lost 8 bases. The CDR3 spans 15 residues. The V gene's germline CDR1 is KGHSH and CDR2 LQKENI. CDR3 region: CASSPRRGANMEAFF. In DNA, the CDR3 is TGTGCCAGCTCACCACGCAGGGGGGCAAACATGGAAGCTTTCTTT. Complete variable domain (other parts from reference TRBV18 and TRBJ1-1): NAGVMQNPRHLVRRRGQEARLRCSPMKGHSHVYWYRQLPEEGLKFMVYLQKENIIDESGMPKERFSAEFPKEGPSILRIQQVVRGDSAAYFCASSPRRGANMEAFFGQGTRLTVV.

V gene TRBV7-9 combines with J gene TRBJ1-6; TRBD1 aligns across 9 bases. Germline assignment: CDR1 SEHNR and CDR2 FQNEAQ (reference sequence). J lost 9 bases, V lost 1 base, and 4 bases had no gene match. This CDR3 has 15 amino acids. The CDR3 is CASSLEGQGTSPLHF. As DNA, the CDR3 is TGTGCCAGCAGCTTAGAGGGACAGGGCACTTCACCCCTCCACTTT.

This chain links TRBV5-1 with TRBJ1-4, with D tentatively TRBD1 (5 bases). The V gene lost 2 bases and the J gene lost 14 bases, with 19 bases spanning the gap. This CDR3 has 14 residues. Germline-derived CDR1 and CDR2 are SGHRS and YFSETQ. The CDR3 sequence: CASSFERATGGLFF. The CDR3 region has the DNA TGCGCCAGCAGCTTCGAGCGGGCTACGGGGGGGCTGTTTTTT.

This chain uses TRBV6-5 with TRBJ1-2; TRBD1 agrees at 11 bases. CDR3 length: 14 amino acids. CDR1 and CDR2 from the germline V gene are MNHEY and SVGAGI. With 6 bases clipped from V and 7 bases from J, the junction kept 7 bases outside the gene matches. CDR3 bases: TGTGCCAGCAGAGGACAGGGGGCAAGTGGTGGCTACACCTTC. It translates to CASRGQGASGGYTF.

This clone appeared a single time. V and J are TRBV6-1 and TRBJ2-3, with D maybe TRBD1 (5 bases). The CDR3 length is 15 residues. With 3 bases removed from V and 3 bases from J, the gap between germline ends came to 13 bases. Germline V gene data show CDR1 as MNHNS and CDR2 as SASEGT. CDR3 sequence reads: CASSDGYRLTDTQYF. CDR3 nucleotide sequence: TGTGCCAGCAGTGATGGTTACAGGTTAACAGATACGCAGTATTTT.

The rearrangement joins TRBV7-2 to TRBJ1-6; 10 bases align to TRBD1. CDR3 size: 14 residues. Per the germline V gene, CDR1 is SGHTA and CDR2 is FQGNSA. V lost 6 bases, J lost 7 bases, and 3 bases stayed unmatched. The CDR3 region has the DNA TGTGCCAGCAGACGGACAGGGGGGAATTCACCCCTCCACTTT. Encoded protein: CASRRTGGNSPLHF.

About this clone itself: The sample holds other DNA sequences that translate to the same CDR3. The chain couples TRBV19 to TRBJ1-1; the D gene is possibly TRBD1 (5 bases). Germline V CDR1 and CDR2: LNHDA, SQIVND (reference sequence). There are 12 residues in the CDR3. V lost 2 bases, J lost 6 bases, and 7 bases lay in between. The CDR3 bases are TGTGCCAGTAGTATACGGGGGGCTGAAGCTTTCTTT. Translating it yields CASSIRGAEAFF.